The 17 T cell receptor beta chains given below trace back to one sample, sequenced in a study of shared clonotypes between healthy human individuals. Sequencing was performed with immunoSEQ multiplex PCR; in TCRdb, only in-frame clones are kept and a portion is missing. Of 2 million to 2.5 million clones listed, 80% to 95% are singletons. Sequencing used naive CD4+ T cells from PBMCs. Described subset: CD45RA+ positively selected. The receptors were sampled from a man between 18 and 35 years old in good health. Some clones in this sample may be carry-over from other donors' samples.

This chain links TRBV7-9 with TRBJ1-2; TRBD1 matches at 7 bases. Unmatched junction bases numbered 8, after V lost 4 bases and J lost 0 bases. CDR1 is SEHNR, CDR2 FQNEAQ, per germline (reference sequence). This CDR3 has 16 residues. The CDR3 DNA sequence: TGTGCCAGCAGCTCCTCCGGGACAGTGACTAACTATGGCTACACCTTC. Residues: CASSSSGTVTNYGYTF.

The genes are TRBV29-1 and TRBJ2-7; the match to TRBD2 covers 8 bases. The CDR3 is 12 amino acids. CDR1 and CDR2 (germline): SQVTM, ANQGSEA. The trim removed 5 bases at V and 2 bases at J, leaving 2 bases unmatched. In DNA form, the CDR3 reads TGCAGCGTTATGCGGGGGGCCTACGAGCAGTACTTC. Its protein is CSVMRGAYEQYF.

The V call is TRBV7-2, the J call TRBJ1-3; 10 nucleotides match TRBD1. CDR1 is SGHTA and CDR2 is FQGNSA in the germline V gene. V gave up 5 bases and J gave up 1 base; unmatched junction bases: 8. The CDR3 loop spans 17 amino acids. The CDR3 loop is CASSPWDRGSSGNTIYF. The CDR3 nucleotides are TGTGCCAGCAGCCCCTGGGACAGGGGAAGTTCTGGAAACACCATATATTTT.

Concerning this clone: The sample has other DNA sequences that encode this CDR3 too. The chain combines TRBV10-3 with TRBJ1-3; D remains unclear. This CDR3 region has 12 residues. V was cut by 3 bases and J by 1 base, with 1 base left in between. Germline CDR1 ENHRY, CDR2 SYGVKD. The CDR3 reads CAISDSGNTIYF. DNA of the CDR3: TGTGCCATCAGTGATTCTGGAAACACCATATATTTT.

The J gene is TRBJ1-4, the V gene TRBV28; 7 bases match TRBD1. The CDR3 spans 15 residues. Germline trimming cut 5 bases from V and 4 bases from J; bases unmatched to any gene: 7. The germline CDR1 and CDR2 sequences are MDHEN and SYDVKM. CDR3 sequence reads: CASSPGTDFNEKLFF. As DNA, the CDR3 is TGTGCCAGCAGTCCGGGGACAGACTTTAATGAAAAACTGTTTTTT. The full variable domain, completed using reference TRBV28 and TRBJ1-4, is DVKVTQSSRYLVKRTGEKVFLECVQDMDHENMFWYRQDPGLGLRLIYFSYDVKMKEKGDIPEGYSVSREKKERFSLILESASTNQTSMYLCASSPGTDFNEKLFFGSGTQLSVL.

This clone showed up just once. This chain links TRBV28 with TRBJ2-1; possibly TRBD2 for D (7 bases). V dropped 2 bases and J dropped 10 bases, with 12 bases sitting between them. This CDR3 is built from 13 residues. Looked up from germline, CDR1 is MDHEN and CDR2 is SYDVKM. For the CDR3, the DNA is TGTGCCAGCAGTTTACGGGGGGCCTGGGAGCAGTTCTTC. It specifies CASSLRGAWEQFF.

The chain is built from TRBV28 and TRBJ2-1; D gene uncertain. CDR3 length equals 16 residues. CDR1 and CDR2 (germline): MDHEN, SYDVKM. V lost 3 bases to trimming and J lost 2 bases, with 14 bases between them. DNA of the CDR3: TGTGCCAGCAGTTTGGGTAAGAGAGTCGCCTACAATGAGCAGTTCTTC. Translation gives CASSLGKRVAYNEQFF.

A word on this clone: In the same sample, other DNA sequences code for this CDR3. The chain is built from TRBV28 and TRBJ1-2; D not resolved. V was cut by 4 bases and J by 0 bases, with 6 bases left in between. From germline, CDR1 is MDHEN and CDR2 SYDVKM. There are 13 residues in the CDR3. The CDR3 spells CASSSPTNYGYTF. The DNA for the CDR3 is TGTGCCAGCAGTTCCCCTACTAACTATGGCTACACCTTC.

The chain joins TRBV5-1 to TRBJ2-5, with D maybe TRBD1 (6 bases). Germline V lookup: CDR1 SGHRS, CDR2 YFSETQ. Trimming cost V 0 bases and J 5 bases, with 11 bases left between them. This CDR3 region has 14 residues. The CDR3 here is CASSLGITGETQYF. DNA of the CDR3: TGCGCCAGCAGCTTGGGTATTACAGGGGAGACCCAGTACTTC. Together with reference TRBV5-1 and TRBJ2-5, the CDR3 gives the full variable domain: KAGVTQTPRYLIKTRGQQVTLSCSPISGHRSVSWYQQTPGQGLQFLFEYFSETQRNKGNFPGRFSGRQFSNSRSEMNVSTLELGDSALYLCASSLGITGETQYFGPGTRLLVL.

The chain recombines TRBV19 with TRBJ2-7, with 12 bases lining up with TRBD2. The ends lost 3 bases at V and 0 bases at J; junction bases unmatched: 6. This CDR3 has 17 residues. Germline loops: CDR1 LNHDA, CDR2 SQIVND (reference sequence). The CDR3: CASSMRTSGIFSYEQYF. The CDR3 bases are TGTGCCAGTAGTATGCGGACTAGCGGGATATTCTCCTACGAGCAGTACTTC.

V is TRBV28 and J is TRBJ1-1, with D possibly matching TRBD1 (6 bases). Trimming removed 3 bases at V and 7 bases at J, with 15 bases between. The CDR3 totals 14 residues. Germline V gene lookup returns CDR1 MDHEN and CDR2 SYDVKM. CDR3 coding DNA: TGTGCCAGCAGTTTCAGGAGGGGGACCCTTGAAGCTTTCTTT. Translation gives CASSFRRGTLEAFF. The variable domain in full, with the rest retrieved from reference TRBV28 and TRBJ1-1, is DVKVTQSSRYLVKRTGEKVFLECVQDMDHENMFWYRQDPGLGLRLIYFSYDVKMKEKGDIPEGYSVSREKKERFSLILESASTNQTSMYLCASSFRRGTLEAFFGQGTRLTVV.

On this clone itself: This sample also contains other DNA sequences that code for the same CDR3. V is TRBV6-1 and J is TRBJ1-5; 8 bases map to TRBD1. V lost 6 bases and J lost 6; bases outside the gene matches: 7. CDR3 length equals 14 residues. Germline CDR1 reads MNHNS; CDR2 reads SASEGT. The CDR3 region has the DNA TGTGCCAGCAGAGGTACAGGGGGGGGTCAGCCCCAGCATTTT. Translated, it gives CASRGTGGGQPQHF.

The genes are TRBV27 and TRBJ1-2; 7 bases map to TRBD1. The ends lost 5 bases at V and 12 bases at J; junction bases unmatched: 12. CDR3 length: 13 residues. In germline, CDR1 is MNHEY, CDR2 SMNVEV (reference sequence). Here the CDR3 DNA reads TGTGCCAGCAGTGCTACTCGACAGGGAGGCAACACCTTC. Its translation: CASSATRQGGNTF.

The chain joins TRBV6-6 to TRBJ2-7; 10 positions agree with TRBD1. The V gene's germline CDR1 is MNHNY and CDR2 SVGAGI (reference sequence). V lost 5 bases, J lost 2 bases, and 6 bases stayed unmatched. The CDR3 has 15 amino acids. CDR3 sequence (DNA): TGTGCCAGCAGTAATGGACAGGGGGGCACCTACGAGCAGTACTTC. Its protein product is CASSNGQGGTYEQYF.

About this clone: At the DNA level, this CDR3 is encoded by other sequences in the same sample as well. V gene TRBV20-1 combines with J gene TRBJ1-2; possibly TRBD1 for D (5 bases). CDR1 is DFQATT, CDR2 SNEGSKA, per germline (reference sequence). This CDR3 comprises 11 residues. Trimming took 3 bases from V and 6 from J, leaving 8 bases between them. The CDR3 loop reads CSASKGDGYTF. The CDR3 DNA is TGCAGTGCTAGTAAAGGGGATGGCTACACCTTC.

This chain connects TRBV4-1 to TRBJ1-2; D perhaps matches TRBD1 (5 bases). The germline gives CDR1 MGHRA, CDR2 YSYEKL. V lost 1 base and J lost 3, with 9 bases in between. This CDR3 has 14 residues. This chain's CDR3 is CASSQVGHDYGYTF. CDR3 bases: TGCGCCAGCAGCCAAGTGGGGCATGACTATGGCTACACCTTC.

This sequence joins TRBV7-3 and TRBJ2-3; D gene unclear. CDR1 is SGHTA and CDR2 is FQGTGA in the germline V gene. With 2 bases removed from V and 2 bases from J, the gap between germline ends came to 11 bases. The CDR3 contains 15 residues. The CDR3 nucleotides read TGTGCCAGCAGCTTAGATAGTGGAACCACAGATACGCAGTATTTT. Translated, it gives CASSLDSGTTDTQYF.